This T cell receptor (beta chain) was identified during a study of identical twins. Study results and limitations: For zero-insertion analyses, partial confounding could come from invariant MAIT and iNKT cells. Conclusions came from cross-sectional statistical analysis, not from following the same donors.

V lost 3 bases, J lost 4 bases, and 13 bases lay in between. Germline CDR1 and CDR2: MGHRA and YSYEKL. This CDR3 is built from 14 residues. About this clonotype: What it binds is unknown.

Among all donors, each was a healthy Caucasian. Template switching added a universal primer binding site, and final cDNA carried unique molecular identifiers. TCRdb processed the 5' RACE reads anew with MiXCR; each CDR3 protein has one entry. The sample lists roughly 290,000 distinct CDR3 sequences, less than 9% occurring once. These records were also assigned to another study, of yellow fever vaccine responses in identical twins.

The TCR sequence derives from a woman younger than 30 in good health. This chain connects TRBV4-1 to TRBJ2-7; D not resolved. Material: memory (CD45RO+) T cells sorted from blood. The CDR3 is CASSQMPPTYEQYF. DNA of the CDR3: TGCGCCAGCAGCCAGATGCCCCCGACATACGAGCAGTACTTC.